These 6 T cell receptor beta chains came from one sample sequenced in a study of cytomegalovirus exposure and HLA in healthy donors. Primers included in the PCR were 60 Vbeta and 13 Jbeta primers. TCRdb keeps only in-frame clones here, not all; method: immunoSEQ multiplex PCR. This sample has fewer than 250,000 clones; around 87% occur once, and the top ten carry around 0.98%. Sequencing input: PBMCs. These receptors were taken from a boy aged 2 to 9 in good health and CMV-seronegative.

This clone showed up just once. The chain is built from TRBV6-1 and TRBJ1-2, with 7 bases fitting TRBD1. Germline CDR1 is MNHNS and CDR2 is SASEGT. The CDR3 spans 14 residues. V was clipped by 4 bases and J by 3 bases; unmatched bases: 5. The CDR3 region has the DNA TGTGCCAGCAGTGTAAGAGGACAGGACTATGGCTACACCTTC. Encoded protein: CASSVRGQDYGYTF.

This rearrangement joins TRBV5-6 to TRBJ2-7; D uncertain. Trimming took 5 bases from V and 4 from J, leaving 13 bases between them. The CDR3 has 13 residues. Germline V gives CDR1 SGHDT, CDR2 YYEEEE. CDR3 in DNA: TGTGCCAGCAGTAACTCAGTAGCTTACGAGCAGTACTTC. Translated: CASSNSVAYEQYF.

For the CDR3, the DNA is TGCGCCAGCAGCCGACTAGCGGGAGGTGTGGACGAGCAGTACTTC. It codes for CASSRLAGGVDEQYF. The rearrangement joins TRBV5-1 to TRBJ2-7; 13 nucleotides align to TRBD2. CDR1 and CDR2 from the germline V gene are SGHRS and YFSETQ. The CDR3 length is 15 residues. The V segment lost 4 bases and the J segment 5 bases; nucleotides outside the gene matches: 6.

V usage is TRBV30 and J usage is TRBJ1-5; 9 positions match TRBD1. Germline assignment: CDR1 GTSNPN and CDR2 SVGIG (reference sequence). Trimming took 5 bases from V and 7 from J; bases not matched to a gene: 9. The CDR3 is made up of 14 amino acids. CDR3 in amino acids: CAWGKTGGGQPQHF. The CDR3 DNA sequence: TGTGCCTGGGGGAAGACAGGGGGAGGCCAGCCCCAGCATTTT.

The CDR3 is CASRMAGEETQYF. For the CDR3, the DNA is TGTGCCAGCAGGATGGCCGGGGAGGAGACCCAGTACTTC. V gene TRBV9 combines with J gene TRBJ2-5; possibly TRBD2 for D (5 bases). Germline assignment: CDR1 SGDLS and CDR2 YYNGEE. Trimming left V 5 bases short and J 5 bases short, with 13 bases between. The CDR3 covers 13 residues.

This clone has just one count. For the CDR3, the DNA is TGTGCCAGCAGTGGGCCCGCCCCCCACAATGAGCAGTTCTTC. Its protein is CASSGPAPHNEQFF. The V call is TRBV2, the J call TRBJ2-1; unclear D gene. Germline CDR1 is SNHLY and CDR2 is FYNNEI. V was cut by 4 bases and J by 5 bases, with 12 bases left in between. This CDR3 comprises 14 residues.